Shown below are 27 T cell receptor beta chains from a single sample sequenced in a study of shared clonotypes between healthy human individuals. Profiled with immunoSEQ multiplex PCR; TCRdb holds only in-frame clones, not every one. Here the sample spans 400,000 to 600,000 clones, around 79% being singletons. Material for sequencing was PBMCs. The origin of the receptors is a woman in her forties in good health. Some clones in this sample may be carry-over from other donors' samples.

V gene TRBV6-4 combines with J gene TRBJ2-7; D is possibly TRBD2 (6 bases). CDR3 length equals 17 residues. Germline V gene sequence: CDR1 MRHNA, CDR2 SNTAGT. The V and J ends lost 8 bases and 2 bases respectively, with 25 bases between them. CDR3 loop: CASGQRRRPSVTYEQYF. CDR3 DNA sequence: TGTGCCAGCGGCCAAAGGAGGAGGCCTAGCGTAACCTACGAGCAGTACTTC.

This clone was seen only a few times. The V gene is TRBV9, the J gene TRBJ1-5; D gene unclear. CDR3 length equals 12 residues. V gave up 3 bases and J gave up 9 bases, with 10 bases separating them. The germline V gene has CDR1 SGDLS and CDR2 YYNGEE. CDR3: CASSGNEGPQHF. CDR3 coding DNA: TGTGCCAGCAGCGGGAACGAGGGGCCCCAGCATTTT.

In its sample, this clone was seen once. The CDR3 nucleotides read TGTGCCAGCAGCGCCCGGGAGAACACCATATATTTT. Amino acid sequence: CASSARENTIYF. This chain connects TRBV9 to TRBJ1-3, with D unresolved. The CDR3 contains 12 residues. The V and J ends lost 3 bases and 7 bases respectively, with 8 bases between them. Germline CDR1 reads SGDLS; CDR2 reads YYNGEE.

J is TRBJ2-6 and V is TRBV7-9; D not certain. V shed 5 bases and J shed 2 bases, with 1 base lying between them. Germline V lookup: CDR1 SEHNR, CDR2 FQNEAQ (reference sequence). CDR3 size: 12 residues. CDR3: CASSPGANVLTF. For the CDR3, the DNA is TGTGCCAGCAGCCCTGGGGCCAACGTCCTGACTTTC. Looking up the rest from reference TRBV7-9 and TRBJ2-6 gives the full variable domain: DTGVSQNPRHKITKRGQNVTFRCDPISEHNRLYWYRQTLGQGPEFLTYFQNEAQLEKSRLLSDRFSAERPKGSFSTLEIQRTEQGDSAMYLCASSPGANVLTFGAGSRLTVL.

V usage is TRBV18 and J usage is TRBJ1-4, with a possible D match to TRBD1 (6 bases). The CDR3 runs to 15 residues. V shed 3 bases and J shed 6 bases, with 14 bases lying between them. Germline V gene lookup returns CDR1 KGHSH and CDR2 LQKENI. This CDR3 is CASSPLTGFDEKLFF. DNA for the CDR3: TGTGCCAGCTCACCTCTAACAGGGTTTGATGAAAAACTGTTTTTT.

The J gene is TRBJ1-4, the V gene TRBV6-1; D is unresolved. The CDR3 totals 17 residues. Trimming shortened V by 4 bases and J by 0 bases, and 15 bases separated the two germline ends. Per germline, CDR1 MNHNS and CDR2 SASEGT. CDR3 protein: CASSVDNDLTTNEKLFF. CDR3 coding DNA: TGTGCCAGCAGTGTTGACAACGACTTAACAACTAATGAAAAACTGTTTTTT.

The chain couples TRBV7-2 to TRBJ2-3, with 10 bases identical to TRBD2. The CDR3 contains 16 residues. Per the germline V gene, CDR1 is SGHTA and CDR2 is FQGNSA. Trimming took 5 bases from V and 6 from J; bases not matched to a gene: 11. This CDR3 reads CASSNRGTSASDTQYF. CDR3 nucleotide sequence: TGTGCCAGCAGCAACCGAGGGACTAGCGCTTCCGATACGCAGTATTTT.

The genes are TRBV2 and TRBJ2-7; 13 bases map to TRBD2. The ends lost 6 bases at V and 5 bases at J; junction bases unmatched: 10. CDR1 SNHLY and CDR2 FYNNEI come from the germline V gene. CDR3 length: 16 residues. CDR3 in DNA: TGTGCCAGCAGGGTTACTAGCGGGAGGGCCTTGGACGAGCAGTACTTC. It encodes CASRVTSGRALDEQYF.

The rearrangement links TRBV10-2 to TRBJ2-7; 8 bases fit TRBD2. CDR1 is WSHSY and CDR2 is SAAADI in the germline V gene. J was trimmed by 3 bases and V by 3 bases; bases with no gene match: 7. This CDR3 contains 15 residues. CDR3 DNA sequence: TGCGCCAGCAGTGAATCCAGCGGGAGTCTCTACGAGCAGTACTTC. Amino acids: CASSESSGSLYEQYF.

V usage is TRBV6-5 and J usage is TRBJ1-3, with D hard to call. The CDR3 contains 13 residues. Per germline, CDR1 MNHEY and CDR2 SVGAGI. V gave up 1 base and J gave up 8 bases, with 9 bases separating them. The CDR3 nucleotides read TGTGCCAGCAGTTACTTAGGAGGAGACACCATATATTTT. The encoded protein is CASSYLGGDTIYF.

This clone was counted ten times or more. The rearrangement joins TRBV7-6 to TRBJ1-3; 8 nucleotides agree with TRBD1. Per germline, CDR1 SGHVS and CDR2 FNYEAQ. V lost 5 bases and J lost 4; bases outside the gene matches: 7. The CDR3 runs 15 residues. The CDR3 coding sequence is TGTGCCAGCAGCAGACAGACAGGGGTCGGAAACACCATATATTTT. Protein sequence: CASSRQTGVGNTIYF.

The chain employs TRBV18 and TRBJ2-4; D is possibly TRBD1 or TRBD2 (5 bases each). This CDR3 has 13 amino acids. The ends were cut back, 0 bases at V and 8 bases at J, with 8 bases in the middle. From germline, CDR1 is KGHSH and CDR2 LQKENI. CDR3 amino acids: CASSPPGDDIQYF. The CDR3 bases are TGTGCCAGCTCACCACCGGGGGATGACATTCAGTACTTC. Complete variable domain (other parts from reference TRBV18 and TRBJ2-4): NAGVMQNPRHLVRRRGQEARLRCSPMKGHSHVYWYRQLPEEGLKFMVYLQKENIIDESGMPKERFSAEFPKEGPSILRIQQVVRGDSAAYFCASSPPGDDIQYFGAGTRLSVL.

The chain employs TRBV18 and TRBJ2-5; TRBD2 agrees at 9 bases. V gave up 3 bases and J gave up 3 bases; unmatched junction bases: 5. The germline V gene has CDR1 KGHSH and CDR2 LQKENI. The CDR3 is made up of 15 amino acids. CDR3 amino acids: CASSPSGLAKETQYF. The CDR3 DNA reads TGTGCCAGCTCACCCAGTGGACTAGCGAAAGAGACCCAGTACTTC. Full variable domain (missing parts from reference TRBV18 and TRBJ2-5): NAGVMQNPRHLVRRRGQEARLRCSPMKGHSHVYWYRQLPEEGLKFMVYLQKENIIDESGMPKERFSAEFPKEGPSILRIQQVVRGDSAAYFCASSPSGLAKETQYFGPGTRLLVL.

The J gene is TRBJ1-1, the V gene TRBV19, with a tentative D call TRBD1 (5 bases). The length of the CDR3 is 15 residues. V shed 3 bases and J shed 1 base, with 12 bases lying between them. Germline values: CDR1 LNHDA, CDR2 SQIVND (reference sequence). CDR3 nucleotide sequence: TGTGCCAGTAGTATTGCCCTGGGGACGAACACTGAAGCTTTCTTT. It encodes CASSIALGTNTEAFF.

This chain links TRBV27 with TRBJ2-7; no reliable D call. Per the germline V gene, CDR1 is MNHEY and CDR2 is SMNVEV (reference sequence). The CDR3 consists of 15 residues. V was pared by 2 bases and J by 3 bases, with 14 bases between. CDR3 residues: CASSLVLGYIYEQYF. The CDR3 bases are TGTGCCAGCAGTTTAGTTTTGGGTTATATCTACGAGCAGTACTTC.

The chain links TRBV5-4 to TRBJ1-1; D might be TRBD1 (5 bases). This CDR3 is 16 amino acids long. Germline V gene lookup returns CDR1 SGHNT and CDR2 YYREEE (reference sequence). The V and J ends lost 2 bases and 3 bases respectively, with 17 bases between them. For the CDR3, the DNA is TGTGCCAGCAGCTTACCTCCTTCCCAACAGGACACTGAAGCTTTCTTT. This sequence encodes CASSLPPSQQDTEAFF.

This clone was detected once. The chain is built from TRBV7-9 and TRBJ1-4; a weak D match, TRBD1 (5 bases). CDR1 is SEHNR and CDR2 is FQNEAQ in the germline V gene (reference sequence). With 4 bases removed from V and 7 bases from J, the gap between germline ends came to 13 bases. The CDR3 has 14 amino acids. CDR3 in amino acids: CASSSDRWSEKLFF. The CDR3 DNA follows: TGTGCCAGCAGCTCCGACAGATGGAGTGAAAAACTGTTTTTT.

The V and J genes are TRBV28 and TRBJ1-1; D is unclear. V lost 5 bases and J lost 13, with 11 bases in between. Germline-derived CDR1 and CDR2 are MDHEN and SYDVKM. The CDR3 covers 10 residues. The CDR3, as DNA: TGTGCCAGCAGTGGGGAGAGGGATTTCTTT. This gives the protein CASSGERDFF.

About this clone itself: A far larger clone is off by one base, so a read error is likely. The rearrangement uses TRBV30 and TRBJ2-3, with a possible D match to TRBD1 (6 bases). The CDR3 has 14 residues. In germline, CDR1 is GTSNPN, CDR2 SVGIG (reference sequence). The CDR3 bases are TGTGCCTGGATGAGGGGGAGAAGCACAGATACGCGGTATTTT. As protein: CAWMRGRSTDTRYF.

J is TRBJ2-7 and V is TRBV30; 8 positions match TRBD1. In germline, CDR1 is GTSNPN, CDR2 SVGIG (reference sequence). V gave up 3 bases and J gave up 2 bases; unmatched junction bases: 3. This CDR3 spans 13 amino acids. This CDR3 reads CAWSRTGTYEQYF. CDR3 nucleotides: TGTGCCTGGAGCAGGACAGGGACCTACGAGCAGTACTTC.

The rearrangement uses TRBV6-5 and TRBJ1-4; D unclear. Per the germline V gene, CDR1 is MNHEY and CDR2 is SVGAGI. V was cut by 8 bases and J by 5 bases, with 12 bases left in between. CDR3 length equals 13 residues. The chain's CDR3 is CASPTGKNEKLFF. The DNA of the CDR3 is TGTGCCAGCCCGACGGGGAAAAATGAAAAACTGTTTTTT.

The chain links TRBV30 to TRBJ1-1; no clear D gene. CDR3 length: 14 amino acids. Germline V gives CDR1 GTSNPN, CDR2 SVGIG (reference sequence). V dropped 0 bases and J dropped 0 bases, with 8 bases sitting between them. The CDR3, as DNA: TGTGCCTGGAGTGTACGGGCCATGAACACTGAAGCTTTCTTT. Translated, it gives CAWSVRAMNTEAFF.

This clone was recorded a few times. This chain links TRBV29-1 with TRBJ1-2, with TRBD1 matching 10 bases. V shed 6 bases, J shed 3 bases, and the junction held 4 bases outside the gene matches. The CDR3 has 13 residues. CDR1 is SQVTM and CDR2 is ANQGSEA in the germline V gene. Here the CDR3 reads CSVMTGGDYGYTF. The CDR3 coding sequence is TGCAGCGTAATGACAGGGGGCGACTATGGCTACACCTTC.

The rearrangement joins TRBV28 to TRBJ2-7; 13 nucleotides align to TRBD2. The CDR3 has 16 amino acids. Germline V gene lookup returns CDR1 MDHEN and CDR2 SYDVKM. With V trimmed by 6 bases and J by 3 bases, 8 bases remained unmatched. In nucleotides, the CDR3 is TGTGCCAGCAGCTACGGACTAGCGGGAGCGGGCTACGAGCAGTACTTC. As protein: CASSYGLAGAGYEQYF.

This chain connects TRBV15 to TRBJ2-2; 8 positions match TRBD2. The CDR3 loop spans 14 amino acids. The V and J ends lost 6 bases and 2 bases, in that order; junction bases with no gene match: 2. CDR1 and CDR2 (germline): LNHNV, YYDKDF (reference sequence). Here the CDR3 reads CATRGTRNTGELFF. The CDR3 nucleotides read TGTGCCACCAGGGGGACTAGAAACACCGGGGAGCTGTTTTTT.

V usage is TRBV6-6 and J usage is TRBJ1-2; no clear D gene. Trimming took 6 bases from V and 8 from J, leaving 10 bases between them. The germline CDR1 and CDR2 sequences are MNHNY and SVGAGI (reference sequence). This CDR3 is 11 amino acids long. The CDR3 sequence is CASSLGPGYTF. The CDR3 nucleotides are TGTGCCAGCAGCTTAGGACCGGGCTACACCTTC.

The CDR3 loop reads CASSFGRNPLGTNEKLFF. The CDR3 DNA follows: TGCGCCAGCAGCTTCGGGCGTAACCCGCTCGGCACTAATGAAAAACTGTTTTTT. V usage is TRBV5-1 and J usage is TRBJ1-4; D is ambiguous. The CDR3 length is 18 residues. Germline lookup yields CDR1 SGHRS and CDR2 YFSETQ. Trimming cost V 2 bases and J 2 bases, with 19 bases left between them.